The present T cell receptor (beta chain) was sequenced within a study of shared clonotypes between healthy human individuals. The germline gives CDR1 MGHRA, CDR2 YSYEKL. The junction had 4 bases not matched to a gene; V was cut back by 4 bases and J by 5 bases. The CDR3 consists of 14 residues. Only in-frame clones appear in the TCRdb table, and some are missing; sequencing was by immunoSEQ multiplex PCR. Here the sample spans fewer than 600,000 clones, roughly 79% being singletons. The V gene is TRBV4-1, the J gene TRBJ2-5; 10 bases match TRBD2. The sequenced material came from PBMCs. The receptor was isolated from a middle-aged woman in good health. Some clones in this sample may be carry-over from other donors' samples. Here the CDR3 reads CASSRLAGVETQYF. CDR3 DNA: TGCGCCAGCAGCCGGCTAGCGGGAGTTGAGACCCAGTACTTC.